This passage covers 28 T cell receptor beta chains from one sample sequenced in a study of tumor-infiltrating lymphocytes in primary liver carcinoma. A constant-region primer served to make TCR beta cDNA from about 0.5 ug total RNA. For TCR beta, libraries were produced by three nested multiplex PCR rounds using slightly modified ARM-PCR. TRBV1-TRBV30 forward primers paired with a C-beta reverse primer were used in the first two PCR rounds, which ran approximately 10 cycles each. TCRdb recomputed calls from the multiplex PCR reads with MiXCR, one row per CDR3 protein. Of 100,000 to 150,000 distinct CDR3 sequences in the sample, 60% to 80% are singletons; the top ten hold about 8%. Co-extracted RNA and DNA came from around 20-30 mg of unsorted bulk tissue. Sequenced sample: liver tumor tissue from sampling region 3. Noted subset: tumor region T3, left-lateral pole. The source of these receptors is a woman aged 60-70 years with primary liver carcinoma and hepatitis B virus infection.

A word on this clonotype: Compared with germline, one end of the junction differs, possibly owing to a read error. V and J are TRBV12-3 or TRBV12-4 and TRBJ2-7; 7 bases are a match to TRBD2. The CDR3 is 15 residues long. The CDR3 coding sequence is TGTGCCAGGAGTTCCAGGGAGGGGCGCTCCTACGAGCAGTACTTC. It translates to CARSSREGRSYEQYF.

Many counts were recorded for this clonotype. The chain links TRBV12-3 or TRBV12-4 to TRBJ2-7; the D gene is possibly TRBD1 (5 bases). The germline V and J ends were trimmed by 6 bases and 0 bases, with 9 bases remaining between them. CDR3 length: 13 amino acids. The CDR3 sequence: CASSKDTSYEQYF. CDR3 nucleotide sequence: TGTGCCAGCAGCAAGGACACCTCCTACGAGCAGTACTTC.

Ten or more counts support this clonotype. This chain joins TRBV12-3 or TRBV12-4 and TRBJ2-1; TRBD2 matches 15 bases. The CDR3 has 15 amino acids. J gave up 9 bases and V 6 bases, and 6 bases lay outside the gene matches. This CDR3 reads CASRGLAGGFGEQFF. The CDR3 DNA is TGTGCCAGCAGGGGACTAGCGGGAGGATTCGGTGAGCAGTTCTTC.

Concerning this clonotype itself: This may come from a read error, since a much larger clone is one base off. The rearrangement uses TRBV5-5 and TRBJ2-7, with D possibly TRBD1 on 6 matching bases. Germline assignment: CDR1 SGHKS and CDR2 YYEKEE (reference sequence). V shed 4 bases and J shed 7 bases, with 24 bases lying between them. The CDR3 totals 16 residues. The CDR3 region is CASSRGQSALYGEQYF. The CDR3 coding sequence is TGTGCCAGCAGCCGCGGACAGTCCGCTCTCTATGGGGAGCAGTACTTC.

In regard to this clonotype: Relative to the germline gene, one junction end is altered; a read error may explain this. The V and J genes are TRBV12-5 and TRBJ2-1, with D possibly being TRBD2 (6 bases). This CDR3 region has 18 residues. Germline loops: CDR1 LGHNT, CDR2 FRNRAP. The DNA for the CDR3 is TGTGCTAATGGTTTGGTAGTGGGCGGGAAAGAATCCTACAATGAGCAGTTCTTT. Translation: CANGLVVGGKESYNEQFF.

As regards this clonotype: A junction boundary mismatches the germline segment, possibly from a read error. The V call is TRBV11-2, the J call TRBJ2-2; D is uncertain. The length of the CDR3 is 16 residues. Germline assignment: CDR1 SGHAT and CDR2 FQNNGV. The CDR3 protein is CARSSQTAPNTGELFF. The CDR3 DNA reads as TGTGCCAGGAGCTCTCAAACGGCTCCCAACACCGGGGAGCTGTTTTTT.

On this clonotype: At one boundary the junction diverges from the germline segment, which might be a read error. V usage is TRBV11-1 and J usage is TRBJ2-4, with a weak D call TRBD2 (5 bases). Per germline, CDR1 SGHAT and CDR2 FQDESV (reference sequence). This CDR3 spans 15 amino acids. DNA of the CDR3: TGTGCTAGCAGTCCTAGTGAGAGCGGTAAAAACATTCAGTACTTC. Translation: CASSPSESGKNIQYF.

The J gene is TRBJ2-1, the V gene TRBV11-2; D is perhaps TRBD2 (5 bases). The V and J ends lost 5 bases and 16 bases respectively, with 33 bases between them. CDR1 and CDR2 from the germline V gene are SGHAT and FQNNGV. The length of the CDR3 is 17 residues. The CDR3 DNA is TGTGCCAGCAGCCCTCTAGCCGGAGGCGGCTCCTACAATGAGTATTTCTTC. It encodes CASSPLAGGGSYNEYFF.

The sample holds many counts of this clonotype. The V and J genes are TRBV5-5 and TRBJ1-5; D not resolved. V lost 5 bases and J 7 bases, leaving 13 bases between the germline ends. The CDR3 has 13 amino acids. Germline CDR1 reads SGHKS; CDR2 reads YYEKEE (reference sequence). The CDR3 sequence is CASSFDPLQPQHF. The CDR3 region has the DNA TGTGCCAGCAGTTTTGACCCGTTACAGCCCCAGCATTTT.

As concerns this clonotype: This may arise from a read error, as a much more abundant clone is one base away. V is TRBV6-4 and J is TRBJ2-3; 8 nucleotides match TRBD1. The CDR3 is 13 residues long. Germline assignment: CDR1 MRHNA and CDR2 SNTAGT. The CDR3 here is CASSDSGTGTQYF. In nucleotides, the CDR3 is TGTGCCAGCAGTGACTCAGGGACAGGTACGCAGTATTTT.

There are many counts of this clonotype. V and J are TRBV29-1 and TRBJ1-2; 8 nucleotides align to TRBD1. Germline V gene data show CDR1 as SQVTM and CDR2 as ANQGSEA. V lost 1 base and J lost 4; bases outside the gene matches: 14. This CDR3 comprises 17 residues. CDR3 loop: CSVEVAGQAGGGYGYTF. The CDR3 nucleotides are TGCAGCGTTGAAGTCGCGGGGCAAGCAGGGGGCGGCTATGGCTACACCTTC.

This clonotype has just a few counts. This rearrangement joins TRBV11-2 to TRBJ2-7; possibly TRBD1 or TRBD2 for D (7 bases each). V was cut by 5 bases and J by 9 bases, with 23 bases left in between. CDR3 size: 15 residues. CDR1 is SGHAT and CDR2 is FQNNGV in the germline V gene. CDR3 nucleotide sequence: TGTGCCAGCAGCCCCAAAGGGACAGTTTCGGGGGGGCAGTACTTC. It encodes CASSPKGTVSGGQYF.

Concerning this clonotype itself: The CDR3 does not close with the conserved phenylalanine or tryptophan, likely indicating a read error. CDR3: CASSSGRGDTQYC. DNA for the CDR3: TGTGCCAGCAGCTCAGGGCGAGGGGATACGCAGTATTGT. V and J are TRBV11-1 and TRBJ2-3, with D perhaps being TRBD1 or TRBD2 (5 bases each). In germline, CDR1 is SGHAT, CDR2 FQDESV (reference sequence). There are 13 residues in the CDR3. V lost 4 bases, J lost 6 bases, and 11 bases lay in between.

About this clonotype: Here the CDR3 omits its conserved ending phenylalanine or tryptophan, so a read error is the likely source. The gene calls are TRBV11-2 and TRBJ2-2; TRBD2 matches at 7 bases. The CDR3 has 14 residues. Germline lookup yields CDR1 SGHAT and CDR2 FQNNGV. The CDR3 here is CAGSSRAGSGELFL. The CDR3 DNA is TGTGCCGGCAGCTCTAGAGCGGGGAGCGGGGAGCTGTTTCTT.

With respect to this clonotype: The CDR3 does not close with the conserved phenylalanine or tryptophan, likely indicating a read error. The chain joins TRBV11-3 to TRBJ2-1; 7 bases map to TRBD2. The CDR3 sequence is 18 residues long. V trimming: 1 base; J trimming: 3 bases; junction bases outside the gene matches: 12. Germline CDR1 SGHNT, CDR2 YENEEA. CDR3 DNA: TGTGCCAGCAGCTTAGGTCAAGACGGGAGGACCGGCTACAATGAGCAGTTCTCC. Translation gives CASSLGQDGRTGYNEQFS.

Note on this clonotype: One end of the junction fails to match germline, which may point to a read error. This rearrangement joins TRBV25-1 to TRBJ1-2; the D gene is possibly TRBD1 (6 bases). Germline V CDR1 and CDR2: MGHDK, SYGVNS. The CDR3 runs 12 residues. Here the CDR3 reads CASSRGKYDYTF. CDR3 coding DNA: TGTGCCAGCAGCAGGGGTAAATATGACTACACCTTC.

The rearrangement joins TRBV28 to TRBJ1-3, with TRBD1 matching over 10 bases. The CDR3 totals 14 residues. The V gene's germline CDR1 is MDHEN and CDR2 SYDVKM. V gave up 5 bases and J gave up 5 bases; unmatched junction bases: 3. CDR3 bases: TGTGCCAGCAGTCAGACAGGGGGCAGAAACACCATATATTTT. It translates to CASSQTGGRNTIYF.

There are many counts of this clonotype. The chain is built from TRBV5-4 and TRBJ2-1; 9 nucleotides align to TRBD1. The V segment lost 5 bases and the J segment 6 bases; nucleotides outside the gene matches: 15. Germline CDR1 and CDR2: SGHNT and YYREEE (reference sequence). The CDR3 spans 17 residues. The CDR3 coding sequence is TGTGCCAGCAGAAACACACCGGGACAGGGTAGTCGCAATGAGCAGTTCTTC. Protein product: CASRNTPGQGSRNEQFF.

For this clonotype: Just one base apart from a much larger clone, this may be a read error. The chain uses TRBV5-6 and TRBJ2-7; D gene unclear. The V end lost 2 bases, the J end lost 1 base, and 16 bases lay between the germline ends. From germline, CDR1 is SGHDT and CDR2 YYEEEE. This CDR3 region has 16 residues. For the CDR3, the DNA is TGTGCCAGCAGCTTTGGTGGCGGCCGAAGATCCTACGAGCAGTACTTC. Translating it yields CASSFGGGRRSYEQYF.

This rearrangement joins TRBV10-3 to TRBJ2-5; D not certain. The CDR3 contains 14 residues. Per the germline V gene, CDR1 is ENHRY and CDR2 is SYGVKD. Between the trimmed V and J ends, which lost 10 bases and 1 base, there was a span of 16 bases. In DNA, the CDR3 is TGTGCCACTAAAGGCCCCCAGCCCCAAGAGACCCAGTACTTC. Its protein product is CATKGPQPQETQYF.

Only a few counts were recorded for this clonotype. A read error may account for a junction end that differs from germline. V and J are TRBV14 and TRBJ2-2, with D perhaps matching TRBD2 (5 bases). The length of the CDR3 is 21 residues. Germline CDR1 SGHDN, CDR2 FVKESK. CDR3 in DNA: TGTGCCAGCAGCCAAGATACACCACACGAATTCCGGGATAGGGCCACCTGGGAGCTGTTTTTT. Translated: CASSQDTPHEFRDRATWELFF.

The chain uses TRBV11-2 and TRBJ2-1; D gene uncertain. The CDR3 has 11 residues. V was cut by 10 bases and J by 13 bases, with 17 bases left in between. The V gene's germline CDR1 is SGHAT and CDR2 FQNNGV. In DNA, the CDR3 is TGTGCCAACAGTTTAGATATGACTCAGTTCTTC. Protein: CANSLDMTQFF.

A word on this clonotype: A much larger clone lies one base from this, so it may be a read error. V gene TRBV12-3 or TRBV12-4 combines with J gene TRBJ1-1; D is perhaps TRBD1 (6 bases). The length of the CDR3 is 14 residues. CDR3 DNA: TGTGCCAGCAGTTTTTGGACAGCGAACACTGAACCTTTCTTT. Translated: CASSFWTANTEPFF.

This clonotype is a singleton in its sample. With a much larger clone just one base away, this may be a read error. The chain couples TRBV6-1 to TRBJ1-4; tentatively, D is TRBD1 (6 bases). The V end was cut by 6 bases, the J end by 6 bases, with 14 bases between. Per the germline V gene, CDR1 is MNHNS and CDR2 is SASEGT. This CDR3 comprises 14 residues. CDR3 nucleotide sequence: TGTGCCAGCAGACCGGAACAGGGTTATGAAAAACTGTTTTTT. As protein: CASRPEQGYEKLFF.

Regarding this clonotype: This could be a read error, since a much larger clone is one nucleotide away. This CDR3 is CASSTGSTGGPNTQYF. In DNA form, the CDR3 reads TGCGCCAGCAGCACGGGGTCGACCGGGGGCCCAAATACGCAGTATTTT. The V gene is TRBV5-1, the J gene TRBJ2-3, with D tentatively TRBD1 or TRBD2 (6 bases each). With 4 bases removed from V and 7 bases from J, the gap between germline ends came to 22 bases. Germline CDR1 is SGHRS and CDR2 is YFSETQ. The CDR3 extends over 16 amino acids.

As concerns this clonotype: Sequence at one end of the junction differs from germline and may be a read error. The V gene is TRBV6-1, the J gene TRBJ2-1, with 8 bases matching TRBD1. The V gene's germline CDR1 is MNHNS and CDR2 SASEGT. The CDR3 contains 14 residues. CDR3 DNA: TGTGCCAGCAGTGAGCAACAGGGGGTTTCTAAGCAGCTCTTC. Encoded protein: CASSEQQGVSKQLF.

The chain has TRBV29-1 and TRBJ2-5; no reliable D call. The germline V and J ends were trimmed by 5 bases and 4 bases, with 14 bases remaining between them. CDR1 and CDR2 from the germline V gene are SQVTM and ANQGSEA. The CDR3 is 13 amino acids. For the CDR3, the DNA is TGCAGCGTTTCTTGTGGGATCGCAGAGACCCAGTACTTC. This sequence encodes CSVSCGIAETQYF.

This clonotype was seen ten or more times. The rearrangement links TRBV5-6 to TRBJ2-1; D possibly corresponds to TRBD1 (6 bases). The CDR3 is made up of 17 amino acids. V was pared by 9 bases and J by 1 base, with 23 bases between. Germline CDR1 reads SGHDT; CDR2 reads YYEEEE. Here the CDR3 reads CATWVTGKERSYNEQFF. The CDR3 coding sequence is TGTGCCACCTGGGTAACAGGGAAGGAAAGATCCTACAATGAGCAGTTCTTC.